This TCR beta chain was identified during a study of OX40 agonist ivuxolimab in advanced cancers. As for the study in general: Earlier treatment with anti-PD-1, anti-PD-L1 or anti-CTLA-4 was permitted, and 30% to 40% had received some.

Study outcomes and limitations: Partial responders at 0.1-3.0 mg/kg showed near-lowest clonal expansion.

Data came from immunoSEQ multiplex PCR; TCRdb stores just in-frame clones and leaves some out. The sample holds about 80,000 clones, over 85% seen once. CDR3 length equals 15 residues. The ends were cut back, 3 bases at V and 2 bases at J, with 11 bases in the middle. Germline V gene sequence: CDR1 SGHAT, CDR2 FQNNGV. This clone has only one observation. What it recognizes is unknown. The chain couples TRBV11-2 to TRBJ2-1; D may be TRBD1 or TRBD2 (6 bases each). The sequence came from an adult with an advanced solid tumor such as melanoma, head and neck, liver or kidney cancer. The source material was CD4+ or CD8+ T cells sorted from blood, sampled in a trial of the OX40 agonist ivuxolimab. DNA for the CDR3: TGTGCCAGCAGCTTGATTAGGGGGGCCTACAATGAGCAGTTCTTC. It encodes CASSLIRGAYNEQFF.